Sequencing of this T cell receptor beta chain was carried out in a study of identical twins. After template switching added a universal primer site, the resulting cDNA carried unique molecular identifiers. From the 5' RACE reads, TCRdb called clonotypes with MiXCR, one entry per CDR3 protein. The data hold hundreds of thousands of distinct CDR3 sequences, with approximately 7.9% observed a single time. Losses at the gene ends were 4 bases for V and 4 bases for J; bases not matched to a gene: 7. The germline CDR1 and CDR2 sequences are SGHRS and YFSETQ. The CDR3 covers 15 residues. This clonotype came up many times. The same data also went into a second study, on yellow fever vaccine responses in identical twins.

The origin of this receptor is a woman younger than 35 in good health. V is TRBV5-1 and J is TRBJ2-7, with 11 bases identical to TRBD1. The material sequenced was CD8+ T cells sorted from blood. CDR3 DNA sequence: TGCGCCAGCAGCCTACGGGACAGGGGGATTTACGAGCAGTACTTC. Translated: CASSLRDRGIYEQYF.